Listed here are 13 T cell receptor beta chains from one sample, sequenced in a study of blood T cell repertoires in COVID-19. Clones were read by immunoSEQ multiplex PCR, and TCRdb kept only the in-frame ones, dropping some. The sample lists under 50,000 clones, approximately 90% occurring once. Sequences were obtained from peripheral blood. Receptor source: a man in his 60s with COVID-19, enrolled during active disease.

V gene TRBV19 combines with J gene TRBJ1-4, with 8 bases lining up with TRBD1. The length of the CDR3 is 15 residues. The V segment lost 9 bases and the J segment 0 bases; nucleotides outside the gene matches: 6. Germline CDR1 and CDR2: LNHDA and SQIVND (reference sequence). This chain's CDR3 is CASRGQGATNEKLFF. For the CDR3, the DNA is TGTGCCAGCCGTGGACAGGGCGCAACTAATGAAAAACTGTTTTTT.

The CDR3 DNA reads as TGTGCCAGTAGGGAAACAGGGATAAACACTGAAGCTTTCTTT. Its protein product is CASRETGINTEAFF. The chain carries TRBV19 and TRBJ1-1; possible D gene TRBD1, 6 bases. V was pared by 6 bases and J by 2 bases, with 13 bases between. The germline gives CDR1 LNHDA, CDR2 SQIVND (reference sequence). The CDR3 extends over 14 amino acids.

The DNA for the CDR3 is TGTGCCAGCAGCTTAAAGGGAGCTGAGCAGTTCTTC. Its translation is CASSLKGAEQFF. This chain uses TRBV11-3 with TRBJ2-1; possibly TRBD2 for D (5 bases). Germline CDR1 is SGHNT and CDR2 is YENEEA. V gave up 2 bases and J gave up 9 bases, with 8 bases separating them. The CDR3 consists of 12 residues.

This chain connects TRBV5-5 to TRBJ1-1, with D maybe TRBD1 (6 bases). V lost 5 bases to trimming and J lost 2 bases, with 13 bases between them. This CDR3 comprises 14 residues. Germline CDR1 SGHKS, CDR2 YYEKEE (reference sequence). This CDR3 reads CASSLTGTNTEAFF. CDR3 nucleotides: TGTGCCAGCAGTCTTACTGGGACAAACACTGAAGCTTTCTTT.

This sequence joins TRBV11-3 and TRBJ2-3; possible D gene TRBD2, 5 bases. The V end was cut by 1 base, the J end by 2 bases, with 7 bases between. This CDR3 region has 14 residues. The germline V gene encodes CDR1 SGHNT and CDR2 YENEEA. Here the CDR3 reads CASSLAGVTDTQYF. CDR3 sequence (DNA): TGTGCCAGCAGCTTAGCCGGGGTCACAGATACGCAGTATTTT.

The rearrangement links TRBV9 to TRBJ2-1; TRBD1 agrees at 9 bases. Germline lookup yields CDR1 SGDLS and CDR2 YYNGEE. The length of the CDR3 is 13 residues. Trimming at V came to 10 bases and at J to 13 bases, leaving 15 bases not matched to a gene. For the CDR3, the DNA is TGTGCCGGCCGACCGGGACAGGGAGAAATTCAGTTCTTC. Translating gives CAGRPGQGEIQFF.

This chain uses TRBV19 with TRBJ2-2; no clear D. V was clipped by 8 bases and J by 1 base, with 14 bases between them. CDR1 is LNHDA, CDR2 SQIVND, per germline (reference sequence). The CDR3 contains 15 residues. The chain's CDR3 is CASALRLWNTGELFF. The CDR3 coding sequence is TGTGCCAGTGCCCTCAGGTTGTGGAACACCGGGGAGCTGTTTTTT.

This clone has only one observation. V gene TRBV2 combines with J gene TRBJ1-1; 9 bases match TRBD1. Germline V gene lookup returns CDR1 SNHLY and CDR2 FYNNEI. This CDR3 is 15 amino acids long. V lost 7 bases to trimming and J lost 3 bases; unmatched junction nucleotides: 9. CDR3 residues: CASKREGQGYTEAFF. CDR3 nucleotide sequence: TGTGCCAGCAAACGTGAAGGACAGGGGTACACTGAAGCTTTCTTT.

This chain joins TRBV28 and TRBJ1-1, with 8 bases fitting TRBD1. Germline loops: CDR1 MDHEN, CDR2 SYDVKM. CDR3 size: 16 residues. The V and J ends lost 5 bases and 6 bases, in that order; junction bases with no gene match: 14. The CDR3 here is CASSPLIQGARAEAFF. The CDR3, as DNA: TGTGCCAGCAGTCCCCTCATCCAGGGGGCTCGGGCTGAAGCTTTCTTT.

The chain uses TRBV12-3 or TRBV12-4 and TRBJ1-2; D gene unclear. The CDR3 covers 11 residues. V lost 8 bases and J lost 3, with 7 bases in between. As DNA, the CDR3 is TGTGCCAGCGGAGCAGACTATGGCTACACCTTC. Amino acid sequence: CASGADYGYTF.

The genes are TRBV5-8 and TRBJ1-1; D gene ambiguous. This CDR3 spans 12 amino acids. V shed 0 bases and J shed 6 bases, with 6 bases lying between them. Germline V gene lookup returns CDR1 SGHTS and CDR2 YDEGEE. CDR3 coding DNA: TGTGCCAGCAGCTTGGGACAATCTGAAGCTTTCTTT. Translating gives CASSLGQSEAFF.

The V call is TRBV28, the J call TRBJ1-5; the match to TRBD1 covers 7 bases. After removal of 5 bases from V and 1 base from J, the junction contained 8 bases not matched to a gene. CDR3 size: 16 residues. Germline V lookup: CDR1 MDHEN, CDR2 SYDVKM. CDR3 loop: CASSEYNRGSNQPQHF. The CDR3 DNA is TGTGCCAGCAGTGAGTATAACAGGGGAAGCAATCAGCCCCAGCATTTT. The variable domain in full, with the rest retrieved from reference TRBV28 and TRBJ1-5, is DVKVTQSSRYLVKRTGEKVFLECVQDMDHENMFWYRQDPGLGLRLIYFSYDVKMKEKGDIPEGYSVSREKKERFSLILESASTNQTSMYLCASSEYNRGSNQPQHFGDGTRLSIL.

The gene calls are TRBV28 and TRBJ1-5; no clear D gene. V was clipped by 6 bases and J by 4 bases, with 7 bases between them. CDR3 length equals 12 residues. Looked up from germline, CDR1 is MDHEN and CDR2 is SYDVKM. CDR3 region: CASRVLNQPQHF. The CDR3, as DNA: TGTGCCAGCAGGGTACTTAATCAGCCCCAGCATTTT. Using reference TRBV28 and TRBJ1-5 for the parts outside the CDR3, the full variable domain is DVKVTQSSRYLVKRTGEKVFLECVQDMDHENMFWYRQDPGLGLRLIYFSYDVKMKEKGDIPEGYSVSREKKERFSLILESASTNQTSMYLCASRVLNQPQHFGDGTRLSIL.